The T cell receptor (beta chain) under discussion was sequenced for a study of CD8 T cells in ankylosing spondylitis. Whole-study findings and limits: The clones that were linked to disease were reported to be significantly enriched in matched synovial fluid samples from ankylosing spondylitis patients.

Germline-derived CDR1 and CDR2 are SGHRS and YFSETQ. The V and J ends lost 5 bases and 4 bases respectively, with 9 bases between them. The CDR3 is 12 residues long. This clonotype appeared many times. The antigen remains unidentified. TCRdb re-derived calls from the 5' RACE reads in MiXCR, one entry per CDR3 protein. The profile covers some 140,000 distinct CDR3 sequences, with more than 9.5% appearing a single time and around 4.3% taken by the ten largest. The chain joins TRBV5-1 to TRBJ1-1, with D maybe TRBD1 (5 bases). The sequenced sample was blood, either unsorted or a sorted T cell fraction (not recorded which). This sequence originates from a female donor with ankylosing spondylitis or in good health (not recorded which). DNA for the CDR3: TGCGCCAGCAGGCAGGGAAGCACTGAAGCTTTCTTT. Amino acid sequence: CASRQGSTEAFF. The full variable domain, with the rest looked up from reference TRBV5-1 and TRBJ1-1, is KAGVTQTPRYLIKTRGQQVTLSCSPISGHRSVSWYQQTPGQGLQFLFEYFSETQRNKGNFPGRFSGRQFSNSRSEMNVSTLELGDSALYLCASRQGSTEAFFGQGTRLTVV.